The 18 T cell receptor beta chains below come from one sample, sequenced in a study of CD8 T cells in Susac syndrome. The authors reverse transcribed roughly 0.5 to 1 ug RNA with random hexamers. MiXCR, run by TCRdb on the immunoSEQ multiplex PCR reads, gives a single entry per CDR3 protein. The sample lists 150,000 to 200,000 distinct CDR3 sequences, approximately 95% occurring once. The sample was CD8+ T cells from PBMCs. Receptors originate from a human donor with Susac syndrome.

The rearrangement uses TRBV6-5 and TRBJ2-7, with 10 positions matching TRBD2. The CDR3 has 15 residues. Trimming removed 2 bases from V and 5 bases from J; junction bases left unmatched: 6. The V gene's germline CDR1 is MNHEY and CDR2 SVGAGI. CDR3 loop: CASSYGASGSNEQYF. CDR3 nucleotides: TGTGCCAGCAGTTACGGAGCTAGCGGGAGTAACGAGCAGTACTTC.

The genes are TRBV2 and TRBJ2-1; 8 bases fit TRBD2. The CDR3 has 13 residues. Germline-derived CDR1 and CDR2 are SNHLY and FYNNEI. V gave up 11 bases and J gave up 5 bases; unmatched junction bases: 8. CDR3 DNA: TGTGCCTCTAGGGGCGGGGGGCACAATGAGCAGTTCTTC. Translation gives CASRGGGHNEQFF.

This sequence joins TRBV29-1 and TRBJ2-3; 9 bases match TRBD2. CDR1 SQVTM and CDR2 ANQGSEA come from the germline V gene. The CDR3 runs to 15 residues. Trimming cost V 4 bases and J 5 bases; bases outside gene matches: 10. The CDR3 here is CSVVSWRGGIDTQYF. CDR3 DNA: TGCAGCGTTGTATCTTGGCGGGGGGGCATAGATACGCAGTATTTT.

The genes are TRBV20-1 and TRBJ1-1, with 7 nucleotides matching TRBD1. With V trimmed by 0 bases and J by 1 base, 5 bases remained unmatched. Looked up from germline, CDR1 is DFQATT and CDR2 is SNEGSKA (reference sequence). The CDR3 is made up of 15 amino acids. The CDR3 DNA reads TGCAGTGCTAGAGATATAAGGACAGGGAACACTGAAGCTTTCTTT. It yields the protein CSARDIRTGNTEAFF.

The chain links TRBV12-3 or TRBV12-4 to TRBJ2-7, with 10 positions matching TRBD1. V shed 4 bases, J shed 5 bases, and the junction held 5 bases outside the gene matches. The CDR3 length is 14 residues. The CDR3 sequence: CASSSPGQGHEQYF. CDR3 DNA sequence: TGTGCCAGCAGTTCTCCGGGACAGGGGCACGAGCAGTACTTC.

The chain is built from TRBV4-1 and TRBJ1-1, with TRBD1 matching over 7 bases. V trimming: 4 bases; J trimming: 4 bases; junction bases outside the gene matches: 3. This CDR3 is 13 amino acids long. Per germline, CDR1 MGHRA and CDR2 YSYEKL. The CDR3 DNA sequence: TGCGCCAGCAGCCCGACAGGGACCACTGAAGCTTTCTTT. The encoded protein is CASSPTGTTEAFF.

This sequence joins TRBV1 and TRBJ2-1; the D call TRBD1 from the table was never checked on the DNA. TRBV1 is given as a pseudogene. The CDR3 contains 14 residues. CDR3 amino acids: CTSLPRTGDNEQFF. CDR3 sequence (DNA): TGCACCAGCCTCCCCCGAACAGGGGACAATGAGCAGTTCTTC.

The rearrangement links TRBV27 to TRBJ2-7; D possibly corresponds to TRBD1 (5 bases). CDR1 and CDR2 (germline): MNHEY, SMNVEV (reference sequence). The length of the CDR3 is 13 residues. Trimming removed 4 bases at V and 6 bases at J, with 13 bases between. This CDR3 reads CASSSPQGSEQYF. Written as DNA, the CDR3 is TGTGCCAGCAGTTCCCCCCAGGGCAGCGAGCAGTACTTC.

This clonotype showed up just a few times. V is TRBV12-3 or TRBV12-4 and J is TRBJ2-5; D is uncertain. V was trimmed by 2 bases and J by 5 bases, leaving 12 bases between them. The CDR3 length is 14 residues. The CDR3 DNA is TGTGCCAGCAGTTTACTGGCCGGTCTGGAGACCCAGTACTTC. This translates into CASSLLAGLETQYF.

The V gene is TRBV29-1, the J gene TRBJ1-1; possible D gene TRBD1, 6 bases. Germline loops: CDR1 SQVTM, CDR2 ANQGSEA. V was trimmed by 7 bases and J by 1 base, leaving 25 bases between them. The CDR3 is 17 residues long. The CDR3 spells CSAGGTNDRTANTEAFF. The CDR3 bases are TGCAGCGCTGGGGGGACAAATGATCGGACAGCGAACACTGAAGCTTTCTTT.

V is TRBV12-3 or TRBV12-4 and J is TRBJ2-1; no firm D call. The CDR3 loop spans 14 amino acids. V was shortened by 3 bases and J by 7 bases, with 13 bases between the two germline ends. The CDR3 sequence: CASSFPTSRNEQFF. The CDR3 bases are TGTGCCAGCAGTTTTCCGACTTCGCGAAATGAGCAGTTCTTC.

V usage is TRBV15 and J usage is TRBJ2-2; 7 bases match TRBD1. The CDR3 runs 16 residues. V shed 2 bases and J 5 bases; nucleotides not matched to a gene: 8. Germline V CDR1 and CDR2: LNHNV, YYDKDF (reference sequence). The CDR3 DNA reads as TGTGCCACCAGCAGAAAGCAACAGGGGTGGACCGGGGAGCTGTTTTTT. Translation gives CATSRKQQGWTGELFF.

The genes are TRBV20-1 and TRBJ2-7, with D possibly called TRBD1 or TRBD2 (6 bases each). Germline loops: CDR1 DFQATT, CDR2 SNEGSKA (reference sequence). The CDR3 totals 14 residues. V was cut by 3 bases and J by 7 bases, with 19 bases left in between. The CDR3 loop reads CSASRGALRKEQYF. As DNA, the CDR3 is TGCAGTGCTAGTAGGGGGGCCCTTAGAAAAGAGCAGTACTTC.

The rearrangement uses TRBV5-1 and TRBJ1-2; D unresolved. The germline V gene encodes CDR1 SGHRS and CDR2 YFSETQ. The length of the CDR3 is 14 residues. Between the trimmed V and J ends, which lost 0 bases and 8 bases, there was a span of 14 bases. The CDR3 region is CASSLADNSNGYTF. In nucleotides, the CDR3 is TGCGCCAGCAGCTTGGCCGACAACTCGAACGGCTACACCTTC.

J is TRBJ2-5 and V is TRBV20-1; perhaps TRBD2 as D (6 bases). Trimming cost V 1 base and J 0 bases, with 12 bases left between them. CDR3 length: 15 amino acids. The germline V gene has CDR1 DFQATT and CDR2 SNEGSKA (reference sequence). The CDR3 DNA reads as TGCAGTGCTAGAGGGGACTCCCCGTACCAAGAGACCCAGTACTTC. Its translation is CSARGDSPYQETQYF.

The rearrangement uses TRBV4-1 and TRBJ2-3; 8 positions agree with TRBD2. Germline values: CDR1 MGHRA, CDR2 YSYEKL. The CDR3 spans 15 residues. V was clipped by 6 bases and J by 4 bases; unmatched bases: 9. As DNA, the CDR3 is TGCGCCAGCAGTCAGCGGGAGTTGAGGCCAGATACGCAGTATTTT. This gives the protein CASSQRELRPDTQYF.

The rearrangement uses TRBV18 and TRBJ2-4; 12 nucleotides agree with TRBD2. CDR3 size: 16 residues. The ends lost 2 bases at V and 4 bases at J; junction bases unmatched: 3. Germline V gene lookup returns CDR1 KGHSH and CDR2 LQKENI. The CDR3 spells CASSPSLAGGKNIQYF. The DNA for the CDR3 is TGTGCCAGCTCACCAAGCCTAGCGGGGGGGAAAAACATTCAGTACTTC.

Written as DNA, the CDR3 is TGCAGCGTTGTTGTGGGAGCCTTCCCCTACGAGCAGTACTTC. Its translation: CSVVVGAFPYEQYF. The V and J genes are TRBV29-1 and TRBJ2-7, with D perhaps TRBD2 (5 bases). CDR3 length: 14 residues. CDR1 is SQVTM and CDR2 is ANQGSEA in the germline V gene. Trimming cost V 4 bases and J 2 bases, with 15 bases left between them.